Listed here are 2 T cell receptor beta chains from one sample, sequenced in a study of vaccination effects on CD4 cells after COVID-19. Antigens for these TCRs are unknown. Data came from immunoSEQ multiplex PCR; TCRdb stores just in-frame clones and leaves some out. The sample has 35,000 to 50,000 clones; 77% are singletons. Pools of viral peptides were used by the ViraFEST assay to expand antigen-specific CD4+ T cells ahead of sequencing. Culture lasted over 9 days before CD4+ T cell isolation. None of these healthy vaccinees had been infected with SARS-CoV-2 before vaccination. Sequences were derived from CD4+ T cells from PBMCs cultured with HCoV-NL63 spike peptides, sampled before COVID-19 vaccination. These TCRs come from a human donor who received a COVID-19 vaccine.

The rearrangement uses TRBV28 and TRBJ1-2; D remains unclear. Per germline, CDR1 MDHEN and CDR2 SYDVKM. V was cut by 6 bases and J by 4 bases, with 12 bases left in between. This CDR3 has 13 amino acids. The chain's CDR3 is CASRPGLPYGYTF. In DNA form, the CDR3 reads TGTGCCAGCAGACCAGGTCTACCCTATGGCTACACCTTC.

The chain has TRBV7-3 and TRBJ2-1; 8 bases match TRBD2. CDR1 is SGHTA, CDR2 FQGTGA, per germline. With V trimmed by 3 bases and J by 6 bases, 7 bases remained unmatched. The CDR3 contains 15 residues. The CDR3 region has the DNA TGTGCCAGCAGCTTTGGACTAGCCGGACTCAATGAGCAGTTCTTC. Translating it yields CASSFGLAGLNEQFF.